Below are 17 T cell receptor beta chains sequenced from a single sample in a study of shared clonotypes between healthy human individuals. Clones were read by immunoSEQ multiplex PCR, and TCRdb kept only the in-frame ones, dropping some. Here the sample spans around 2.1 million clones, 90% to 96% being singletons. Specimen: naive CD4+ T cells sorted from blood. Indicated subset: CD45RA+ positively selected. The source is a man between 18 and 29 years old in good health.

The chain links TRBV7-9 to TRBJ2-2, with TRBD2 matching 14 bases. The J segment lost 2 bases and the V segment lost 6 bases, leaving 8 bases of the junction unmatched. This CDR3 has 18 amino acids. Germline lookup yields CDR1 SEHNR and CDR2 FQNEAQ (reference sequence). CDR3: CASRPTGTSGGNTGELFF. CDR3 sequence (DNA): TGTGCCAGCAGACCTACCGGGACTAGCGGGGGAAACACCGGGGAGCTGTTTTTT.

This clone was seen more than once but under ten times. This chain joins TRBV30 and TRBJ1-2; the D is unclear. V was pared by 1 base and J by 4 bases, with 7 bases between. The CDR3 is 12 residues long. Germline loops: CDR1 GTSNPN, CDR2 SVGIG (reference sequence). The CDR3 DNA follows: TGTGCCTGGAGTGCACAAAGCTATGGCTACACCTTC. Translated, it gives CAWSAQSYGYTF.

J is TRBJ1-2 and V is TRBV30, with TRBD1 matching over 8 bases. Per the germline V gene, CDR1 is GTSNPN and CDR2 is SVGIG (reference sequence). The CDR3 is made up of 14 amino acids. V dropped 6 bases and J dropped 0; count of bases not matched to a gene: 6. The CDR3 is CACHWTGTNYGYTF. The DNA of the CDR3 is TGTGCCTGTCATTGGACAGGGACTAACTATGGCTACACCTTC. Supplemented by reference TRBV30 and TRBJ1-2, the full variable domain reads SQTIHQWPATLVQPVGSPLSLECTVEGTSNPNLYWYRQAAGRGLQLLFYSVGIGQISSEVPQNLSASRPQDRQFILSSKKLLLSDSGFYLCACHWTGTNYGYTFGSGTRLTVV.

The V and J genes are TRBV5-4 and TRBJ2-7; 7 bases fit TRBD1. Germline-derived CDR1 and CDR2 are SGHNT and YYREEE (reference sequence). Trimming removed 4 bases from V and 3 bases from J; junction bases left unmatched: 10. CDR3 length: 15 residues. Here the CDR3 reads CASSLGTATLYEQYF. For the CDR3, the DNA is TGTGCCAGCAGCCTCGGGACAGCGACTCTCTACGAGCAGTACTTC.

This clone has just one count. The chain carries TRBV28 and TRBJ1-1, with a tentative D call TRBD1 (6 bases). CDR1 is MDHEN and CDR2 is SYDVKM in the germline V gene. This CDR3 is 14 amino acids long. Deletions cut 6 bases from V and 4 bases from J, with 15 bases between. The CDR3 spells CASRLDSWSTEAFF. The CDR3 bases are TGTGCCAGCAGATTGGACAGCTGGAGCACTGAAGCTTTCTTT.

In DNA, the CDR3 is TGTGCCAGCAGTTACTCAGGAACACTCTCTGGGGAGCAGTACTTC. Its protein product is CASSYSGTLSGEQYF. This chain links TRBV6-5 with TRBJ2-7; D is unclear. CDR1 MNHEY and CDR2 SVGAGI come from the germline V gene. The CDR3 runs to 15 residues. The germline V and J ends were trimmed by 0 bases and 7 bases, with 16 bases remaining between them.

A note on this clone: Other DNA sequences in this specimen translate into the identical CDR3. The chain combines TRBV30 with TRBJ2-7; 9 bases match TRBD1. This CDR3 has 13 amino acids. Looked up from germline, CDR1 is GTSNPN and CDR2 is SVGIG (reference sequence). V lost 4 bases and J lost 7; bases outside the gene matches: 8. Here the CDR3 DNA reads TGTGCCTGGACAGGGACAGGGACGGGGGAGCAGTACTTC. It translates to CAWTGTGTGEQYF.

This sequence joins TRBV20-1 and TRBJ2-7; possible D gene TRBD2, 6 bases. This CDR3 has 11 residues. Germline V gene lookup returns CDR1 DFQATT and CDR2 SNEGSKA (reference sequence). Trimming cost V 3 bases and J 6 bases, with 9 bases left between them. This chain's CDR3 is CSARGGPEQYF. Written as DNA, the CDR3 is TGCAGTGCTAGGGGGGGTCCCGAGCAGTACTTC.

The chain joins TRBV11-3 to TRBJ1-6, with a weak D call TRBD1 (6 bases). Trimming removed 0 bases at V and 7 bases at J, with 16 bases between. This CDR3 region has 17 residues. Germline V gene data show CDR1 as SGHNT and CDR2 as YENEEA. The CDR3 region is CASSLEGVGQNNSPLHF. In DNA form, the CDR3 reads TGTGCCAGCAGCTTAGAGGGGGTTGGACAGAACAATTCACCCCTCCACTTT.

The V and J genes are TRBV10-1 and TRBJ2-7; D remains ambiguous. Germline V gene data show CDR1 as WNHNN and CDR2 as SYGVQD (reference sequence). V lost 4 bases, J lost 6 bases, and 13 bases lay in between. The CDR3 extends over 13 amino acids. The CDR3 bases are TGCGCCAGCAGTGTAGTCGCTGCTGGCGAGCAGTACTTC. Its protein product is CASSVVAAGEQYF.

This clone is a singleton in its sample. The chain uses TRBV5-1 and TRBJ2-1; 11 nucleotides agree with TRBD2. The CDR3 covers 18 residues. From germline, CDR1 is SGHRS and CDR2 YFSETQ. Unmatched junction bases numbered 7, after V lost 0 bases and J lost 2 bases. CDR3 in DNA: TGCGCCAGCAGCTTGGAGCCTAGCGGGAGGCACACCTACAATGAGCAGTTCTTC. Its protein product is CASSLEPSGRHTYNEQFF.

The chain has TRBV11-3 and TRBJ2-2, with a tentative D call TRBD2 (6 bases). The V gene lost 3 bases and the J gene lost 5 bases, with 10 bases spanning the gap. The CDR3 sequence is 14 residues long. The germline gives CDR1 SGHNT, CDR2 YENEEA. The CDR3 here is CASSLRGRTGELFF. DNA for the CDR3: TGTGCCAGCAGCTTGAGAGGGAGGACCGGGGAGCTGTTTTTT. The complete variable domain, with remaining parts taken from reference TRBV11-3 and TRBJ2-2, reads EAGVVQSPRYKIIEKKQPVAFWCNPISGHNTLYWYLQNLGQGPELLIRYENEEAVDDSQLPKDRFSAERLKGVDSTLKIQPAELGDSAVYLCASSLRGRTGELFFGEGSRLTVL.

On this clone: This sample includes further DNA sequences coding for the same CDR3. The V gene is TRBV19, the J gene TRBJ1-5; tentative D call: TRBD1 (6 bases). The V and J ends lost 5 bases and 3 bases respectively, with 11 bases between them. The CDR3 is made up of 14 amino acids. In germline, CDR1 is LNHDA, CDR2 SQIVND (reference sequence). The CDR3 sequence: CASSPGQLNQPQHF. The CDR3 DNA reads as TGTGCCAGTAGTCCGGGACAACTCAATCAGCCCCAGCATTTT.

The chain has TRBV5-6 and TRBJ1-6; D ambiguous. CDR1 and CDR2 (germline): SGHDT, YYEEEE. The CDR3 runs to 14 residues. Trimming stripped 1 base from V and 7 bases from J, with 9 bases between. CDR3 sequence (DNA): TGTGCCAGCAGCTTGAGGGTTTCAAATTCACCCCTCCACTTT. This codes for CASSLRVSNSPLHF.

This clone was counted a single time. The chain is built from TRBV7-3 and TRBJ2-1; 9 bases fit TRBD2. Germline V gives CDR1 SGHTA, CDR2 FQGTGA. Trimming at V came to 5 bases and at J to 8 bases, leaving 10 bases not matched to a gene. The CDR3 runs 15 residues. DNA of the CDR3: TGTGCCAGCAGCCCAAAGGGGACTAGCAGCGATGAGCAGTTCTTC. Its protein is CASSPKGTSSDEQFF.

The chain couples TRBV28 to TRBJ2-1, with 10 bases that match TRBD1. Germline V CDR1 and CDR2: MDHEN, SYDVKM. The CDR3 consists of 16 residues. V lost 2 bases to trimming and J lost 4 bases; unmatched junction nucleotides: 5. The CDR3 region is CASSLGDRGLYNEQFF. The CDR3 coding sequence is TGTGCCAGCAGTTTAGGGGACAGGGGATTGTACAATGAGCAGTTCTTC.

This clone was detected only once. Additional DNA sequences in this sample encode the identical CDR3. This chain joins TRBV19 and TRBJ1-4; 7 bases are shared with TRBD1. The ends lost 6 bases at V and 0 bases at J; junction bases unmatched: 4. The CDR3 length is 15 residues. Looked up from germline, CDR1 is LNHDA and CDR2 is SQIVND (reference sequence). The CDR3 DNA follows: TGTGCCAGTAGACGCCAGGGGGCAACTAATGAAAAACTGTTTTTT. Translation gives CASRRQGATNEKLFF.